Reported below is one T cell receptor beta chain. Which antigen it targets is not known. Qualities for individual bases were not recorded, and no much larger clone is one base off. Library method: the immunoSEQ multiplex PCR assay. In its TCRdb copy, this immuneACCESS table keeps in-frame sequences only and misses some clones. Where compared with another copy, unresolved V genes explain less than half of these, and the others have no known cause. The sample contains 56,000 or so clones, roughly nine tenths of them found a single time. About 0.4% of the sample is held by the ten biggest clonotypes. The data were taken from a study of T cell changes during pregnancy in multiple sclerosis (dated by TCRdb to between 2018 and 2021). Some background on the complete study: Changes in the T cell repertoire over the course of pregnancy were examined in this study in women with multiple sclerosis.

This specimen was CD4+ T cells from peripheral blood mononuclear cells, taken in the third trimester of pregnancy. The source of this sequence is a female donor with multiple sclerosis, enrolled in a pregnancy study.

The CDR3 has the sequence CAWSSKGLAGGRPNEQFF. At the DNA level, the sequence is TGTGCCTGGAGTTCCAAGGGACTAGCGGGAGGGCGGCCCAATGAGCAGTTCTTC. The sequence is built from TRBV30 and TRBJ2-1; 16 of the junction bases match TRBD2. Spanning cysteine to phenylalanine, the CDR3 consists of 18 amino acids. Only CDR3 DNA is held: 54 bases, read in frame from base 1. As encoded in the germline V gene (reference sequence), CDR1 is GTSNPN while CDR2 is SVGIG. The junction shows trimming of 2 bases on V and 6 bases on J, and the gene matches do not reach 10 bases of it.